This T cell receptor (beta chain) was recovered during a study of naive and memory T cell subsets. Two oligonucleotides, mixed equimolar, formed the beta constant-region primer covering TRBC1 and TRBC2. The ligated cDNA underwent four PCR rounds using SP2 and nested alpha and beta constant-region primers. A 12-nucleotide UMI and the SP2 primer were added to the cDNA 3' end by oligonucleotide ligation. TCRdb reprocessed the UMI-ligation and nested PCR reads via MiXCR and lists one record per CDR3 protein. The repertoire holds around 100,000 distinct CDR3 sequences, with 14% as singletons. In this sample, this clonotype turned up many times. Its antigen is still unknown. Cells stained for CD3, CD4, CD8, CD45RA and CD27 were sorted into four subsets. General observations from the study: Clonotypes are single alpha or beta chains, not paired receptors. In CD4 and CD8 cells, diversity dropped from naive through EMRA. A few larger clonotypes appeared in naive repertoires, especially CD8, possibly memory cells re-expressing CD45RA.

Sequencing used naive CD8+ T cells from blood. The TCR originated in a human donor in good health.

Here the CDR3 reads CASSLATGGGNQPQHF. The DNA of the CDR3 is TGCGCCAGCAGCTTGGCGACAGGGGGTGGCAATCAGCCCCAGCATTTT. This chain joins TRBV5-1 and TRBJ1-5; 9 nucleotides agree with TRBD1. The CDR3 has 16 amino acids. The V gene end was trimmed by 0 bases and the J gene end by 2 bases; junction bases not matched to a gene: 3. Germline V gene lookup returns CDR1 SGHRS and CDR2 YFSETQ.